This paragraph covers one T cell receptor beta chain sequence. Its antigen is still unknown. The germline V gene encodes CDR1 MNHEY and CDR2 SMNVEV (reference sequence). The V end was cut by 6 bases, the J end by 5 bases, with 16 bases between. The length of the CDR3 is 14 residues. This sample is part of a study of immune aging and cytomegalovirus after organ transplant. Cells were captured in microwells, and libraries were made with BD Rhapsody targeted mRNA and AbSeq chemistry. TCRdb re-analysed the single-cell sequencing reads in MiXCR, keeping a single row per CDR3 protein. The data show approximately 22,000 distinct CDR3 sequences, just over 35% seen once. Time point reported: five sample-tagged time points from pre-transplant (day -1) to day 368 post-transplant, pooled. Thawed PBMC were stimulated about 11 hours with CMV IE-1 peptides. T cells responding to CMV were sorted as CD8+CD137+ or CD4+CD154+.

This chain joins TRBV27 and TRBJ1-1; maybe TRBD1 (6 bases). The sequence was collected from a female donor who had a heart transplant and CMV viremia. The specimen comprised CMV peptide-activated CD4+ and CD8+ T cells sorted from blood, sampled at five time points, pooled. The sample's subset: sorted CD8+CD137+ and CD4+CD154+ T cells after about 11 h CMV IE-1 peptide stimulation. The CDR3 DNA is TGTGCCAGCAGACCGATCCAGGGGATGACTGAAGCTTTCTTT. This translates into CASRPIQGMTEAFF.